These 21 T cell receptor beta chains originate from one sample sequenced in a study of immune evolution from preneoplasia to lung adenocarcinoma. TCRdb keeps only in-frame clones here, not all; method: immunoSEQ multiplex PCR. The table has around 20,000 clones, around three quarters seen once. The specimen was FFPE invasive lung adenocarcinoma tissue. These receptors originate from a person in their sixties or seventies with lung adenocarcinoma.

This clone has a handful of counts. The chain couples TRBV6-5 to TRBJ2-5, with a tentative D call TRBD1 (5 bases). This CDR3 is 16 amino acids long. Trimming cost V 4 bases and J 1 base, with 16 bases left between them. Germline V gene sequence: CDR1 MNHEY, CDR2 SVGAGI. CDR3: CASSFLGGDSQETQYF. Here the CDR3 DNA reads TGTGCCAGCAGTTTCCTCGGCGGTGACAGCCAAGAGACCCAGTACTTC.

The chain combines TRBV7-9 with TRBJ1-2; D uncertain. Looked up from germline, CDR1 is SEHNR and CDR2 is FQNEAQ (reference sequence). V was shortened by 2 bases and J by 2 bases, with 12 bases between the two germline ends. The CDR3 totals 15 residues. CDR3 DNA sequence: TGTGCCAGCAGCTTACACTTAACCCCCAACTATGGCTACACCTTC. As protein: CASSLHLTPNYGYTF.

The gene calls are TRBV7-2 and TRBJ2-3; TRBD2 might be the D (6 bases). V lost 1 base to trimming and J lost 5 bases, with 13 bases between them. The CDR3 loop spans 15 amino acids. CDR1 SGHTA and CDR2 FQGNSA come from the germline V gene. The CDR3 nucleotides are TGTGCCAGCAGCTTAGACGGGAGAGTTAGAGATACGCAGTATTTT. It yields the protein CASSLDGRVRDTQYF.

The chain couples TRBV30 to TRBJ2-5; a possible D gene is TRBD1 (6 bases). The V end was cut by 3 bases, the J end by 7 bases, with 12 bases between. CDR1 is GTSNPN, CDR2 SVGIG, per germline (reference sequence). The length of the CDR3 is 12 residues. Here the CDR3 DNA reads TGTGCCTGGAGAAGGGACATGAGGACCCAGTACTTC. This codes for CAWRRDMRTQYF.

The chain employs TRBV29-1 and TRBJ1-2; 9 bases are a match to TRBD1. V was clipped by 6 bases and J by 5 bases; unmatched bases: 7. This CDR3 is 13 amino acids long. CDR1 and CDR2 from the germline V gene are SQVTM and ANQGSEA. CDR3 nucleotides: TGCAGCGTGGGCGGGACAGGGAAATATGGCTACACCTTC. Amino acid sequence: CSVGGTGKYGYTF. The full variable domain, in which reference TRBV29-1 and TRBJ1-2 provide the parts outside the CDR3, is SAVISQKPSRDICQRGTSLTIQCQVDSQVTMMFWYRQQPGQSLTLIATANQGSEATYESGFVIDKFPISRPNLTFSTLTVSNMSPEDSSIYLCSVGGTGKYGYTFGSGTRLTVV.

This clone was seen just once. This chain joins TRBV7-2 and TRBJ2-3, with 9 bases matching TRBD2. The CDR3 spans 16 residues. The V gene's germline CDR1 is SGHTA and CDR2 FQGNSA. With V trimmed by 4 bases and J by 0 bases, 5 bases remained unmatched. CDR3 in DNA: TGTGCCAGCAGCTCCTCTAGCGGGGATAGCACAGATACGCAGTATTTT. Translation: CASSSSSGDSTDTQYF.

This chain uses TRBV27 with TRBJ2-7; TRBD2 aligns across 8 bases. The junction had 5 bases not matched to a gene; V was cut back by 2 bases and J by 2 bases. Germline-derived CDR1 and CDR2 are MNHEY and SMNVEV (reference sequence). CDR3 length equals 15 residues. The CDR3 here is CASSLGLAPTYEQYF. The CDR3 region has the DNA TGTGCCAGCAGTTTAGGACTAGCACCGACCTACGAGCAGTACTTC.

This chain's CDR3 is CSGMDYNTDTQYF. The CDR3 coding sequence is TGCAGCGGGATGGACTATAACACAGATACGCAGTATTTT. The chain recombines TRBV29-1 with TRBJ2-3, with a possible D match to TRBD2 (6 bases). The germline V gene has CDR1 SQVTM and CDR2 ANQGSEA. The V end lost 7 bases, the J end lost 2 bases, and 13 bases lay between the germline ends. The CDR3 consists of 13 residues.

V usage is TRBV5-1 and J usage is TRBJ2-1; 9 nucleotides match TRBD2. CDR1 and CDR2 from the germline V gene are SGHRS and YFSETQ. The trim removed 0 bases at V and 5 bases at J, leaving 3 bases unmatched. The CDR3 contains 15 residues. As DNA, the CDR3 is TGCGCCAGCAGCTTGGGCGGGAGGGCCGACAATGAGCAGTTCTTC. Protein product: CASSLGGRADNEQFF.

Only a few counts were recorded for this clone. The V gene is TRBV2, the J gene TRBJ2-5; 8 bases line up with TRBD2. The CDR3 runs 16 residues. Germline V gene lookup returns CDR1 SNHLY and CDR2 FYNNEI. The ends lost 10 bases at V and 1 base at J; junction bases unmatched: 14. CDR3 nucleotides: TGTGCCACCGAACTTGGGGGGAGCGGGAGCCAAGAGACCCAGTACTTC. Encoded protein: CATELGGSGSQETQYF.

This clone came up once. This rearrangement joins TRBV7-9 to TRBJ2-1; D might be TRBD2 (5 bases). V dropped 2 bases and J dropped 6 bases, with 8 bases sitting between them. Germline CDR1 and CDR2: SEHNR and FQNEAQ (reference sequence). The CDR3 length is 13 residues. The CDR3 is CASSLSGSNEQFF. The DNA for the CDR3 is TGTGCCAGCAGCTTATCTGGGAGCAATGAGCAGTTCTTC.

The V gene is TRBV6-4, the J gene TRBJ1-1; D is undetermined. From germline, CDR1 is MRHNA and CDR2 SNTAGT. The CDR3 runs to 13 residues. The germline V and J ends were trimmed by 3 bases and 4 bases, with 9 bases remaining between them. DNA of the CDR3: TGTGCCAGCAGTGAAGCCGGCATCACTGAAGCTTTCTTT. Protein: CASSEAGITEAFF.

The V and J genes are TRBV5-1 and TRBJ2-7, with D hard to call. The V and J ends lost 7 bases and 7 bases respectively, with 18 bases between them. Germline loops: CDR1 SGHRS, CDR2 YFSETQ. This CDR3 comprises 13 residues. For the CDR3, the DNA is TGCGCCAGCCCTCGCCGGTCCCCTCGTGAGCAGTACTTC. Protein: CASPRRSPREQYF. The full variable domain, with the rest looked up from reference TRBV5-1 and TRBJ2-7, is KAGVTQTPRYLIKTRGQQVTLSCSPISGHRSVSWYQQTPGQGLQFLFEYFSETQRNKGNFPGRFSGRQFSNSRSEMNVSTLELGDSALYLCASPRRSPREQYFGPGTRLTVT.

In this sample, this clone turned up a few times. The V call is TRBV7-2, the J call TRBJ2-7; D is unresolved. CDR3 length: 15 residues. With 0 bases removed from V and 3 bases from J, the gap between germline ends came to 12 bases. Germline CDR1 and CDR2: SGHTA and FQGNSA. The DNA of the CDR3 is TGTGCCAGCAGCTTAGCTTTACAGCCAGTCTACGAGCAGTACTTC. As protein: CASSLALQPVYEQYF.

The count of this clone is one. The chain is built from TRBV5-1 and TRBJ1-2; D unclear. Germline assignment: CDR1 SGHRS and CDR2 YFSETQ. This CDR3 region has 14 residues. Trimming stripped 2 bases from V and 0 bases from J, with 8 bases between. This CDR3 is CASSLETPNYGYTF. CDR3 nucleotide sequence: TGCGCCAGCAGCTTAGAGACACCTAACTATGGCTACACCTTC.

The V call is TRBV5-6, the J call TRBJ2-5; D tentatively reads TRBD1 or TRBD2 (5 bases each). Trimming stripped 2 bases from V and 4 bases from J, with 18 bases between. CDR1 and CDR2 (germline): SGHDT, YYEEEE. The CDR3 has 16 amino acids. Written as DNA, the CDR3 is TGTGCCAGCAGCTTCTTGACGGGGACCACTGGAGAGACCCAGTACTTC. Translation gives CASSFLTGTTGETQYF. Using reference TRBV5-6 and TRBJ2-5 for the parts outside the CDR3, the full variable domain is DAGVTQSPTHLIKTRGQQVTLRCSPKSGHDTVSWYQQALGQGPQFIFQYYEEEERQRGNFPDRFSGHQFPNYSSELNVNALLLGDSALYLCASSFLTGTTGETQYFGPGTRLLVL.

This clone was counted only a few times. The V call is TRBV2, the J call TRBJ2-5; D unresolved. The CDR3 is 13 amino acids. The germline V and J ends were trimmed by 3 bases and 1 base, with 6 bases remaining between them. CDR1 and CDR2 (germline): SNHLY, FYNNEI. The CDR3 bases are TGTGCCAGCAGTGATCAGGCCCAAGAGACCCAGTACTTC. It specifies CASSDQAQETQYF.

This chain joins TRBV10-3 and TRBJ1-1; D not certain. Trimming removed 0 bases from V and 0 bases from J, with 8 bases in between. Germline V gene sequence: CDR1 ENHRY, CDR2 SYGVKD. The CDR3 has 15 amino acids. CDR3 nucleotide sequence: TGTGCCATCAGTGAGTCGCAGGACTTGAACACTGAAGCTTTCTTT. It yields the protein CAISESQDLNTEAFF.

This clone has just one count. The chain is built from TRBV30 and TRBJ2-1, with 7 bases fitting TRBD2. This CDR3 spans 16 amino acids. V was clipped by 3 bases and J by 0 bases; unmatched bases: 8. Germline V gene lookup returns CDR1 GTSNPN and CDR2 SVGIG (reference sequence). The CDR3 protein is CAWRRQGGSSYNEQFF. The CDR3 region has the DNA TGTGCCTGGAGGAGGCAGGGCGGGAGCTCCTACAATGAGCAGTTCTTC.

V and J are TRBV21-1 and TRBJ1-2. TRBV21-1 is shown as a pseudogene. This CDR3 is 15 amino acids long. The CDR3 DNA follows: TGTGCCAGCAGCAAAGGCGGCAGCCAAGACAATGGCTACACCTTC. This gives the protein CASSKGGSQDNGYTF.

The V and J genes are TRBV6-1 and TRBJ2-7; a possible D gene is TRBD2 (6 bases). With 6 bases removed from V and 4 bases from J, the gap between germline ends came to 16 bases. This CDR3 has 14 residues. Germline V gene lookup returns CDR1 MNHNS and CDR2 SASEGT. CDR3 sequence: CASSVGLQGYEQYF. CDR3 in DNA: TGTGCCAGCAGCGTGGGACTGCAAGGGTACGAGCAGTACTTC.